Detailed here is one TCR beta chain. Its ends do not fully match the called genes, so a read error is possible. Patients included in sequencing had previously demonstrated CD8+CD57+ cell expansion by flow cytometry. The data derive from a study of CD8+CD57+ T cells in acquired aplastic anemia. Genomic DNA constituted the template upon which TCR beta VDJ and CDR3 profiling was performed. Via MiXCR, TCRdb re-called the reads, giving one row per CDR3 protein. The profile shows roughly 170,000 distinct CDR3 sequences, about 44% of them singletons. The CDR3 has 13 residues. The germline gives CDR1 SNHLY, CDR2 FYNNEI.

The sequenced sample was sorted CD4+, CD8+, or CD8+CD57+ T cells (not recorded which) from PBMCs. The V gene is TRBV2, the J gene TRBJ1-3; no clear D gene. The origin of this receptor is a human donor with aplastic anemia. CDR3 amino acids: CASTVTAGSTIYF. DNA of the CDR3: TGTGCCAGCACCGTGACCGCAGGAAGCACCATATATTTT.